Listed below are T cell receptor beta chains from one sample, sequenced in a study of blood T cell repertoires in COVID-19. Assay used: immunoSEQ multiplex PCR; TCRdb lists only in-frame clones, some missing. The table includes 140,000 or so clones, 88% detected once. Input material: peripheral blood. The receptors were sampled from a human donor with COVID-19, enrolled during active disease. The donor label of this sample is uncertain. The CDR3 runs from the conserved cysteine through the conserved F or W.

v_gene: TRBV3-1/TRBV3-2
j_gene: TRBJ1-6
CDR3aa: CASTTNKGAPLHF

v_gene: TRBV5-1
j_gene: TRBJ1-1
CDR3aa: CASSSTGAWEAFF

v_gene: TRBV5-1
j_gene: TRBJ2-1
CDR3aa: CASSLRLEGAGEQFF

v_gene: TRBV7-9
j_gene: TRBJ1-2
CDR3aa: CASSFDDRVMGYTF

v_gene: TRBV11-2
j_gene: TRBJ2-5
CDR3aa: CASSLDHRVETQYF

v_gene: TRBV5-1
j_gene: TRBJ2-3
CDR3aa: CASSPRGQNADTQYF

v_gene: TRBV4-1
j_gene: TRBJ1-1
CDR3aa: CASSQDGRVTEAFF

v_gene: TRBV30
j_gene: TRBJ1-2
CDR3aa: CAWSDRQGAGYTF

v_gene: TRBV7-8
j_gene: TRBJ2-4
CDR3aa: CASSHRLAGTTIAKNIQYF

v_gene: TRBV9
j_gene: TRBJ1-2
CDR3aa: CASSVTGGPYGYTF

v_gene: TRBV2
j_gene: TRBJ1-1
CDR3aa: CASSSGQVNTEAFF

v_gene: TRBV25-1
j_gene: TRBJ2-1
CDR3aa: CASIAGSESYNEQFF

v_gene: TRBV19
j_gene: TRBJ1-2
CDR3aa: CASSSAGDINYGYTF

v_gene: TRBV5-1
j_gene: TRBJ2-2
CDR3aa: CASSGAAGGNTGELFF

v_gene: TRBV5-6
j_gene: TRBJ2-2
CDR3aa: CASRRTSVPRELFF

v_gene: TRBV7-2
j_gene: TRBJ2-5
CDR3aa: CASRPYGGQRETQYF

v_gene: TRBV28
j_gene: TRBJ2-1
CDR3aa: CATRTSGASSYNEQFF

v_gene: TRBV5-1
j_gene: TRBJ2-7
CDR3aa: CASSFGSAGTYEQYF

v_gene: TRBV19
j_gene: TRBJ1-1
CDR3aa: CASSKVGVGTEAFF

v_gene: TRBV6-5
j_gene: TRBJ1-6
CDR3aa: CASSQGAYNSPLHF

v_gene: TRBV3-1/TRBV3-2
j_gene: TRBJ2-5
CDR3aa: CASSPGMGYGGETQYF

v_gene: TRBV18
j_gene: TRBJ2-5
CDR3aa: CASSLGTIQETQYF

v_gene: TRBV13
j_gene: TRBJ2-3
CDR3aa: CASSLSGGPLFSTDTQYF

v_gene: TRBV3-1/TRBV3-2
j_gene: TRBJ2-5
CDR3aa: CASSQDLANQETQYF

v_gene: TRBV3-1/TRBV3-2
j_gene: TRBJ2-1
CDR3aa: CASSQYSGGGYNEQFF

v_gene: TRBV6-5
j_gene: TRBJ2-2
CDR3aa: CASKTGGTNTGELFF

v_gene: TRBV6-5
j_gene: TRBJ2-1
CDR3aa: CASSYVDTPSYNEQFF

v_gene: TRBV3-1/TRBV3-2
j_gene: TRBJ1-5
CDR3aa: CASSQEGSQPQHF

v_gene: TRBV10-3
j_gene: TRBJ1-5
CDR3aa: CAISESTRGDQPQHF

v_gene: TRBV19
j_gene: TRBJ1-5
CDR3aa: CASSIDRGPRQPQHF

v_gene: TRBV7-2
j_gene: TRBJ2-1
CDR3aa: CASSPSLILFF

v_gene: TRBV7-9
j_gene: TRBJ2-7
CDR3aa: CASSPRETSYEQYF

v_gene: TRBV11-3
j_gene: TRBJ1-1
CDR3aa: CASSLGGIRMNTEAFF

v_gene: TRBV7-9
j_gene: TRBJ2-6
CDR3aa: CASSHSGDSSSGANVLTF

v_gene: TRBV9
j_gene: TRBJ1-6
CDR3aa: CASSEMDRISNSPLHF

v_gene: TRBV27
j_gene: TRBJ2-7
CDR3aa: CASSYGGGKEQYF

v_gene: TRBV24-1
j_gene: TRBJ1-2
CDR3aa: CATSDFAGAGGYTF

v_gene: TRBV29-1
j_gene: TRBJ1-2
CDR3aa: CSAEGLGQNYGYTF

v_gene: TRBV7-3
j_gene: TRBJ1-1
CDR3aa: CASSPRGGYTEAFF

v_gene: TRBV19
j_gene: TRBJ2-7
CDR3aa: CASSIMGSSYEQYF

v_gene: TRBV2
j_gene: TRBJ2-6
CDR3aa: CAGLLNSGANVLTF

v_gene: TRBV6-6
j_gene: TRBJ1-6
CDR3aa: CASSSGQGEYNSPLHF

v_gene: TRBV4-2
j_gene: TRBJ2-5
CDR3aa: CASSSKQGAQETQYF

v_gene: TRBV10-2
j_gene: TRBJ2-3
CDR3aa: CASTLAGYTDTQYF

v_gene: TRBV5-5
j_gene: TRBJ1-3
CDR3aa: CASSLSRESSGNTIYF

v_gene: TRBV2
j_gene: TRBJ1-3
CDR3aa: CASRSGSGNTIYF

v_gene: TRBV4-2
j_gene: TRBJ2-5
CDR3aa: CASSQAGQGGQETQYF

v_gene: TRBV2
j_gene: TRBJ2-1
CDR3aa: CASSGGGTHYNEQFF

v_gene: TRBV19
j_gene: TRBJ2-7
CDR3aa: CASSTNLGGSYEQYF

v_gene: TRBV19
j_gene: TRBJ2-7
CDR3aa: CASRDSLTYEQYF

v_gene: TRBV3-1/TRBV3-2
j_gene: TRBJ2-2
CDR3aa: CASSHWRGANTGELFF

v_gene: TRBV10-3
j_gene: TRBJ2-7
CDR3aa: CAISESSGAHEQYF

v_gene: TRBV6-5
j_gene: TRBJ2-5
CDR3aa: CAIRTGVGRSQYF

v_gene: TRBV7-2
j_gene: TRBJ1-3
CDR3aa: CASSFQGTSGNTIYF

v_gene: TRBV3-1/TRBV3-2
j_gene: TRBJ1-2
CDR3aa: CASSQVPGRYGYTF

v_gene: TRBV14
j_gene: TRBJ1-4
CDR3aa: CASSQLRGVNEKLFF

v_gene: TRBV30
j_gene: TRBJ1-2
CDR3aa: CAWGTGAGYTF